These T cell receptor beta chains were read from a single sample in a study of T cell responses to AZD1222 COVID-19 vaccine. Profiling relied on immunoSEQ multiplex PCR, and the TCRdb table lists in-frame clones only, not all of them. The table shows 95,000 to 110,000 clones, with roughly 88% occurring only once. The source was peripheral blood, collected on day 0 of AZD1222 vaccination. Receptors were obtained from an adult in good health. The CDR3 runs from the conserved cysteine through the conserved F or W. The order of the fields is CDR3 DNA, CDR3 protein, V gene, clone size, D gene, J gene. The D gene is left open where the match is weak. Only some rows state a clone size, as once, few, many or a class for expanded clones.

DNA: TGTGCCAGCAGCCCAGGGGACAGGGTGAACACTGAAGCTTTCTTT
CDR3: CASSPGDRVNTEAFF
V: TRBV28
size: NA
D: TRBD1
J: TRBJ1-1

DNA: TGTGCCAGCAGCTTACGGGGACAGGGTGACACCTACGAGCAGTACTTC
CDR3: CASSLRGQGDTYEQYF
V: TRBV7-8
size: NA
D: TRBD1
J: TRBJ2-7

DNA: TGTGCCAGCAGCCAAGATCGGGCAGCAACGCAGTATTTT
CDR3: CASSQDRAATQYF
V: TRBV3-1/TRBV3-2
size: NA
D: NA
J: TRBJ2-3

DNA: TGTGCCAGCAGTCCCCCGTTAGGACAGGGGGCGAGCGGCTACACCTTC
CDR3: CASSPPLGQGASGYTF
V: TRBV28
size: NA
D: TRBD1
J: TRBJ1-2

DNA: TGTGCCAGCAGCTTCTCCCCGACAGAAACCCAGTACTTC
CDR3: CASSFSPTETQYF
V: TRBV5-4
size: NA
D: NA
J: TRBJ2-5

DNA: TGTGCCAGCAGCTTAGACGAGGAAGCTGGAAACACCATATATTTT
CDR3: CASSLDEEAGNTIYF
V: TRBV11-2
size: NA
D: NA
J: TRBJ1-3

DNA: TGTGCCAGCAGCGTAGAATGGGCTAGCGGGGGCTACAATGAGCAGTTCTTC
CDR3: CASSVEWASGGYNEQFF
V: TRBV9
size: NA
D: TRBD2
J: TRBJ2-1

DNA: TGTGCCAGCAGCTACTTAGGGGGTTATAATTCACCCCTCCACTTT
CDR3: CASSYLGGYNSPLHF
V: TRBV6-5
size: NA
D: NA
J: TRBJ1-6

DNA: TGTGCCAGCAGTGAAGGCGCTTCGACTACCTACGAGCAGTACTTC
CDR3: CASSEGASTTYEQYF
V: TRBV6-1
size: once
D: NA
J: TRBJ2-7

DNA: TGTGCCAGCGCGCGGGGGACAGGGCCCTACGAGCAGTACTTC
CDR3: CASARGTGPYEQYF
V: TRBV7-2
size: NA
D: TRBD1
J: TRBJ2-7

DNA: TGCGCCAGCAGCACCGGACAGCATACCTATGGCTACACCTTC
CDR3: CASSTGQHTYGYTF
V: TRBV5-1
size: NA
D: NA
J: TRBJ1-2

DNA: TGTGCCAGTAGTCCTCGGCGGACTAGCGGTAAAAACATTCAGTACTTC
CDR3: CASSPRRTSGKNIQYF
V: TRBV19
size: NA
D: TRBD2
J: TRBJ2-4

DNA: TGTGCCAGCAGTGAAGCGCGGGGCGACGGATATGGCTACACCTTC
CDR3: CASSEARGDGYGYTF
V: TRBV2
size: NA
D: NA
J: TRBJ1-2

DNA: TGTGCCAGCAGCGTAGCACGGGAGGGAGGCACAGATACGCAGTATTTT
CDR3: CASSVAREGGTDTQYF
V: TRBV9
size: NA
D: TRBD2
J: TRBJ2-3

DNA: TGTGCCAGCAGTTGGACGGTCTCGGATACGCAGTATTTT
CDR3: CASSWTVSDTQYF
V: TRBV6-5
size: NA
D: NA
J: TRBJ2-3

DNA: TGTGCCAGTAGTATCCCCGGACAGGGATACTACAATGAGCAGTTCTTC
CDR3: CASSIPGQGYYNEQFF
V: TRBV19
size: NA
D: TRBD1
J: TRBJ2-1

DNA: TGTGCCAGCAGCCAGGTACTTCAGCCCCCCTACGAGCAGTACTTC
CDR3: CASSQVLQPPYEQYF
V: TRBV14
size: NA
D: NA
J: TRBJ2-7